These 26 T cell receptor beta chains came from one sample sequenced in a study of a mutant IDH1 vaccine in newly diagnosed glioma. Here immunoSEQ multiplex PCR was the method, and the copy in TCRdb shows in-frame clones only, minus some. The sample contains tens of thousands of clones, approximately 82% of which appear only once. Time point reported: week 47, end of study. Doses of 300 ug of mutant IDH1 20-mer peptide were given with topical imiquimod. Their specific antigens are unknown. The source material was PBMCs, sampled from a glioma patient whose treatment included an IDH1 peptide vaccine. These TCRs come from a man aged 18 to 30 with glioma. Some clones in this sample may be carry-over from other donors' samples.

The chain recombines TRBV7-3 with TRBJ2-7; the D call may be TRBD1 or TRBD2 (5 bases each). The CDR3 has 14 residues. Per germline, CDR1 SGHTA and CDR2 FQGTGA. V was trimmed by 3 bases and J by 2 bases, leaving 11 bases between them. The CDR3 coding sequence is TGTGCCAGCAGCTTTGGGACGGGCCCCTACGAGCAGTACTTC. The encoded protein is CASSFGTGPYEQYF. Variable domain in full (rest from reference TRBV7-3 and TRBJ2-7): GAGVSQTPSNKVTEKGKYVELRCDPISGHTALYWYRQSLGQGPEFLIYFQGTGAADDSGLPNDRFFAVRPEGSVSTLKIQRTERGDSAVYLCASSFGTGPYEQYFGPGTRLTVT.

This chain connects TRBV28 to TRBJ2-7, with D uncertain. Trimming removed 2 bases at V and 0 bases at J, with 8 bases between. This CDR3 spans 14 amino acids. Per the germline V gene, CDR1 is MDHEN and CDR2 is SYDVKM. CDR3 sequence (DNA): TGTGCCAGCAGTTTAGGCGGTAGCTCCTACGAGCAGTACTTC. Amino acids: CASSLGGSSYEQYF.

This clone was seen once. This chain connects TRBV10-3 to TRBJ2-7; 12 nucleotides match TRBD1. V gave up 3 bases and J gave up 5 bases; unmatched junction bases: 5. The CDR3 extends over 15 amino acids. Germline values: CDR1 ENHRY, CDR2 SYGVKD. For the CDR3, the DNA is TGTGCCATCAGTGACCCTGGGACAGGGGGCGACGAGCAGTACTTC. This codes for CAISDPGTGGDEQYF.

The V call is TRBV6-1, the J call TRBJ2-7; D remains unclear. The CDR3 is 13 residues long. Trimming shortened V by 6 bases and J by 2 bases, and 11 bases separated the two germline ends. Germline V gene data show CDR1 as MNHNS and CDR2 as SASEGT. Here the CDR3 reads CASSLRDTYEQYF. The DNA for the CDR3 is TGTGCCAGCAGCCTCCGAGACACCTACGAGCAGTACTTC.

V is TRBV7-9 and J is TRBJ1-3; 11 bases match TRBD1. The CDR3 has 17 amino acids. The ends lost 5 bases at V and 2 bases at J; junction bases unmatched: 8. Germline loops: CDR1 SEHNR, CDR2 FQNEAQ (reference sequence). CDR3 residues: CASSTAGQGAAGNTIYF. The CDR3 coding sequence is TGTGCCAGCAGCACCGCCGGACAGGGGGCGGCTGGAAACACCATATATTTT.

CDR3 DNA sequence: TGTGCCAGCAGCCGCGGGACAACTAATCAGCCCCAGCATTTT. Translation gives CASSRGTTNQPQHF. The rearrangement links TRBV9 to TRBJ1-5; tentative D call: TRBD1 (6 bases). Trimming removed 4 bases at V and 4 bases at J, with 12 bases between. Germline CDR1 reads SGDLS; CDR2 reads YYNGEE. The CDR3 has 14 amino acids.

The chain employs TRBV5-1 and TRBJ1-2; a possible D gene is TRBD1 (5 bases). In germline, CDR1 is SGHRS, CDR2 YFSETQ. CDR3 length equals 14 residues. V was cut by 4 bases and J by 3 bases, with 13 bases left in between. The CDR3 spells CASSPGPLDYGYTF. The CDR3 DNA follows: TGCGCCAGCAGCCCGGGACCGCTCGACTATGGCTACACCTTC.

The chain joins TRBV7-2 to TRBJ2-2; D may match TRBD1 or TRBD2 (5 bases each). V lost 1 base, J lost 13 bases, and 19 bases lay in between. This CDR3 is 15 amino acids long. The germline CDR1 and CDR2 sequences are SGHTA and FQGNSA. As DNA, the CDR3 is TGTGCCAGCAGCTTAGTTGGGACGGATCCCGTGATGCTGTTTTTT. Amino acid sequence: CASSLVGTDPVMLFF. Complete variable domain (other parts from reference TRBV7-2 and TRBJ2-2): GAGVSQSPSNKVTEKGKDVELRCDPISGHTALYWYRQSLGQGLEFLIYFQGNSAPDKSGLPSDRFSAERTGGSVSTLTIQRTQQEDSAVYLCASSLVGTDPVMLFFGEGSRLTVL.

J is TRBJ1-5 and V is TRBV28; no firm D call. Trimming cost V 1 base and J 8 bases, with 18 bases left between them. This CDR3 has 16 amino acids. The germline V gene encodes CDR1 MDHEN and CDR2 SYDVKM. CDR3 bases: TGTGCCAGCAGTTTATTCGGGGTAGCGAATTCGGAGCCCCAGCATTTT. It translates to CASSLFGVANSEPQHF.

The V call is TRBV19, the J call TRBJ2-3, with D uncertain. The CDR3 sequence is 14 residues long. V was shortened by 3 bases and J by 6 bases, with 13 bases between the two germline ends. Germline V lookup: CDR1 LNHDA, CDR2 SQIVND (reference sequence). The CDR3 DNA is TGTGCCAGTAGTATTGAGGCCATTAAGGATACGCAGTATTTT. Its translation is CASSIEAIKDTQYF.

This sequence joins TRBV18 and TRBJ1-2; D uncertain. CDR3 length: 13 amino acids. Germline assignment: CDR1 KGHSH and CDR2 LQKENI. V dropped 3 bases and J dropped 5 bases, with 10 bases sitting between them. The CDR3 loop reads CASSPVSSYGYTF. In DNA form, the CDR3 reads TGTGCCAGCTCACCGGTCAGCTCTTATGGCTACACCTTC.

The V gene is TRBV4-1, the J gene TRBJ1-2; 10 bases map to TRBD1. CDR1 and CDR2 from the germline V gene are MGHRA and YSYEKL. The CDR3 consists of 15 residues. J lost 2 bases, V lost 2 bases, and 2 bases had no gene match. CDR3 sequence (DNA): TGCGCCAGCAGCCAACCGACAGGGGGCAACTATGGCTACACCTTC. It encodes CASSQPTGGNYGYTF.

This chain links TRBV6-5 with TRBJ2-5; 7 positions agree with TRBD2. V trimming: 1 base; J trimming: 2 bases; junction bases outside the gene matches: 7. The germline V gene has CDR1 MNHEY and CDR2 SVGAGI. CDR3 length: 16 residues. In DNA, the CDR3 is TGTGCCAGCAGTTACTTGGCAGGGAGGGGTCAAGAGACCCAGTACTTC. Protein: CASSYLAGRGQETQYF.

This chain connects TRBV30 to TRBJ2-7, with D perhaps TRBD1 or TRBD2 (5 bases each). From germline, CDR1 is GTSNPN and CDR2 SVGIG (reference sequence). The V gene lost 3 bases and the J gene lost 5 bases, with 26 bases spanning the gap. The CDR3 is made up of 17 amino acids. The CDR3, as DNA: TGTGCCTGGAGCCCTGTACTCGGGGCAGGGAAGCGAGACGAGCAGTACTTC. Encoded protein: CAWSPVLGAGKRDEQYF.

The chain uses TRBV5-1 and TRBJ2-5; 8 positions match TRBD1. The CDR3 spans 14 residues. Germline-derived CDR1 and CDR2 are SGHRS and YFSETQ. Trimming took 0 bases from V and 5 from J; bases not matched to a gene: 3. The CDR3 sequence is CASSLADRAETQYF. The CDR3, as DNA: TGCGCCAGCAGCTTGGCGGACAGGGCGGAGACCCAGTACTTC.

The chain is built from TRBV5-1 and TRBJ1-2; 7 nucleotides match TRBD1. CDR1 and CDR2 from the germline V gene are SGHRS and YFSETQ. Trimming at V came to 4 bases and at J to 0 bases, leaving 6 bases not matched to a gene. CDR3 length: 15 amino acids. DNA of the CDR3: TGCGCCAGCAGCCGCGAGGGACAGACTAACTATGGCTACACCTTC. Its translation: CASSREGQTNYGYTF.

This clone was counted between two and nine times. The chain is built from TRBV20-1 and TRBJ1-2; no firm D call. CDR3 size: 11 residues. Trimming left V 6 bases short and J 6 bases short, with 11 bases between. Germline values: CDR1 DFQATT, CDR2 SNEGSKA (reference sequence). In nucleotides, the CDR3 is TGCAGTGCAAAACTCAGGAATGGCTACACCTTC. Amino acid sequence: CSAKLRNGYTF.

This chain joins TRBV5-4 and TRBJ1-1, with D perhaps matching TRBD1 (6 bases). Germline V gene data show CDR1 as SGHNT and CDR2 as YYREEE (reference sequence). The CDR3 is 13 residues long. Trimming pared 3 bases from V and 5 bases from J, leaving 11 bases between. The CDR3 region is CASSWAGVTEAFF. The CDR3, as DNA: TGTGCCAGCAGCTGGGCAGGGGTAACTGAAGCTTTCTTT.

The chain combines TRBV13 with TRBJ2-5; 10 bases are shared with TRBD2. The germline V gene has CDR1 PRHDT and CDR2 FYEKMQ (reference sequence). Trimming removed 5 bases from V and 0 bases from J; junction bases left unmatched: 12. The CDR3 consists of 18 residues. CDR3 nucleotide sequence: TGTGCCAGCAGCCCTATCCGGATAGCGGGAGGCCACCAAGAGACCCAGTACTTC. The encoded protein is CASSPIRIAGGHQETQYF. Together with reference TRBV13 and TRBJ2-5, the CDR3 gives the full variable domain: AAGVIQSPRHLIKEKRETATLKCYPIPRHDTVYWYQQGPGQDPQFLISFYEKMQSDKGSIPDRFSAQQFSDYHSELNMSSLELGDSALYFCASSPIRIAGGHQETQYFGPGTRLLVL.

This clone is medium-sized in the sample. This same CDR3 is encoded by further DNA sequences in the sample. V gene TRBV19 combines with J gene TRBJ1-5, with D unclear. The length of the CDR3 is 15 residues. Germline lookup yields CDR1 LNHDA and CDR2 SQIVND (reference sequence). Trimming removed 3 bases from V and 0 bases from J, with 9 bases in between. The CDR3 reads CASSMTEYSNQPQHF. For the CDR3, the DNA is TGTGCCAGTAGTATGACGGAGTATAGCAATCAGCCCCAGCATTTT.

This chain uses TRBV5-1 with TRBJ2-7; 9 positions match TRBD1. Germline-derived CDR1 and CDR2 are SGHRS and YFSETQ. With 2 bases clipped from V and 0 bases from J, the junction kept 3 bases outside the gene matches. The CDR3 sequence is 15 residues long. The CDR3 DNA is TGCGCCAGCAGCTTCCCGGGACAGGGCTCCTACGAGCAGTACTTC. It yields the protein CASSFPGQGSYEQYF.

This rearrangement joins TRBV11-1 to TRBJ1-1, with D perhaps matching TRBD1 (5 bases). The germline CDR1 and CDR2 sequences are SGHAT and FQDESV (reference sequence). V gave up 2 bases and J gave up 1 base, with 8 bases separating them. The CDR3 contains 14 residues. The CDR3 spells CASSLTTENTEAFF. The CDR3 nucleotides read TGTGCCAGCAGCTTAACGACAGAGAACACTGAAGCTTTCTTT.

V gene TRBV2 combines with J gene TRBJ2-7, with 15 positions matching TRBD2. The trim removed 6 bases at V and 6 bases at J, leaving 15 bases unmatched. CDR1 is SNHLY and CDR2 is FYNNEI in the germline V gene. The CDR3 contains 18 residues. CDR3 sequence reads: CASRDLRTSGRGLSEQYF. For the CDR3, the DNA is TGTGCCAGCAGGGACCTGAGGACTAGCGGGAGGGGGCTTAGCGAGCAGTACTTC.

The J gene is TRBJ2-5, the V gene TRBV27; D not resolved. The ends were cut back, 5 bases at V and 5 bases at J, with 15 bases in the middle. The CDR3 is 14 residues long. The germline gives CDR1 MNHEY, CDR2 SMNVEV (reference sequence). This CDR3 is CASSLRPRHETQYF. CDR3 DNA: TGTGCCAGCAGTCTAAGACCTCGACACGAGACCCAGTACTTC.

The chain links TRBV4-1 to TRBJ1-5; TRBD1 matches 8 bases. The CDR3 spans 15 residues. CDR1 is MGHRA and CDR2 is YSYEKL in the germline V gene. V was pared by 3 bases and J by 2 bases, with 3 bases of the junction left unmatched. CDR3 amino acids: CASSHPTGGNQPQHF. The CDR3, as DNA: TGCGCCAGCAGCCACCCGACAGGGGGCAATCAGCCCCAGCATTTT.

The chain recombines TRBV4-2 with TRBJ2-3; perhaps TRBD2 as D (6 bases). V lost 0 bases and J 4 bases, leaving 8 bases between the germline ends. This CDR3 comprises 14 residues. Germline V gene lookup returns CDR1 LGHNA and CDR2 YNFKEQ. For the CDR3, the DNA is TGTGCCAGCAGCCAAGATGGGACTTCAGATACGCAGTATTTT. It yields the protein CASSQDGTSDTQYF.